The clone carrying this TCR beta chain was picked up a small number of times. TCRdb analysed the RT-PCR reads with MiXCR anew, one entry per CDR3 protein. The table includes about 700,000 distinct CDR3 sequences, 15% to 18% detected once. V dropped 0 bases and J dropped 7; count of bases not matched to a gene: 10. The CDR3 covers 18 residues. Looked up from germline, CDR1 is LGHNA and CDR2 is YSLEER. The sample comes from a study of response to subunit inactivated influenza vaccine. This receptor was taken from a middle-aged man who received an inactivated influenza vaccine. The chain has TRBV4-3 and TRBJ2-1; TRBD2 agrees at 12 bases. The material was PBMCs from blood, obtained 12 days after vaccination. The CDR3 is CASSQDLLAGGRGNEQFF. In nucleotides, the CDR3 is TGCGCCAGCAGCCAAGATCTGCTAGCGGGAGGGCGGGGGAATGAGCAGTTCTTC.